Below are 3 T cell receptor beta chains sequenced from a single sample in a study of T cell responses to AZD1222 COVID-19 vaccine. Clones were sequenced by immunoSEQ multiplex PCR, and TCRdb holds only the in-frame ones, with some missing. The data hold over 100,000 clones, with about nine tenths observed a single time. The sequencing used peripheral blood, collected on day 0 of AZD1222 vaccination. These receptors all come from an adult in good health.

J is TRBJ1-2 and V is TRBV7-2; unclear D gene. CDR3 length: 13 amino acids. Germline V lookup: CDR1 SGHTA, CDR2 FQGNSA. V lost 1 base and J lost 4, with 7 bases in between. This chain's CDR3 is CASSLGSSYGYTF. CDR3 coding DNA: TGTGCCAGCAGCTTAGGGTCGTCCTATGGCTACACCTTC.

The chain has TRBV6-5 and TRBJ1-4, with 7 bases that match TRBD1. The V and J ends lost 6 bases and 4 bases, in that order; junction bases with no gene match: 5. The CDR3 runs to 14 residues. Germline V gene sequence: CDR1 MNHEY, CDR2 SVGAGI. The CDR3 DNA reads TGTGCCAGCAGAACAGGGGCAATTAATGAAAAACTGTTTTTT. Translated, it gives CASRTGAINEKLFF.

V is TRBV14 and J is TRBJ1-2, with 8 positions matching TRBD1. This CDR3 is built from 16 residues. The J segment lost 5 bases and the V segment lost 1 base, leaving 9 bases of the junction unmatched. In germline, CDR1 is SGHDN, CDR2 FVKESK. DNA for the CDR3: TGTGCCAGCAGCCAAGTCGGGGGACAGGTGCCTTATGGCTACACCTTC. It specifies CASSQVGGQVPYGYTF.